This is a list of T cell receptor beta chains from one sample in a study of T cells in Graves' hyperthyroidism and ophthalmopathy. TCRdb fed the multiplex PCR reads into MiXCR, producing one record per CDR3 protein. Found here are about 260,000 distinct CDR3 sequences, 16% of them singletons; the top ten hold 28%. Sequencing was done on a sample of blood. The source is a woman aged 18-30 years with Graves' ophthalmopathy. The CDR3 runs from the conserved cysteine through the conserved F or W. D genes are given only for firm matches. Some rows have no size entry. The others give once, few or many, or a class for an expanded clone.

>many|TRBJ1-1|.|TRBV18|13
TGTGCCAGCTCACCTGACCAGAACACTGAAGCTTTCTTT
CASSPDQNTEAFF
>.|TRBJ2-1|TRBD2|TRBV29-1|17
TGCAGCGTCTCCTACCCCGGGTCTAGCGGGAGTTACAATGAGCAGTTCTTC
CSVSYPGSSGSYNEQFF
>few|TRBJ2-1|TRBD2|TRBV9|14
TGTGCCAGCAGCGTCTCGGGGGGAGTCCATGAGCAGTTCTTC
CASSVSGGVHEQFF
>many|TRBJ1-1|TRBD1|TRBV20-1|15
TGCAGTGCTAGGAAGTCGGGGACAGGGAACACTGAAGCTTTCTTT
CSARKSGTGNTEAFF
>many|TRBJ2-1|.|TRBV2|15
TGTGCCAGCAGTGAATTTGCGGATGGGTACAATGAGCAGTTCTTC
CASSEFADGYNEQFF
>once|TRBJ2-3|TRBD2|TRBV3-1|18
TGTGCCAGCAGCCAACTCCTAAAACTAACTAGCGTGAGCGATATGCAGTATTTT
CASSQLLKLTSVSDMQYF
>many|TRBJ1-3|.|TRBV2|15
TGTGCCAGCACCTCAGGCAGGTCCTCTGGAAACACCATATATTTT
CASTSGRSSGNTIYF
>many|TRBJ2-3|.|TRBV7-2|14
TGTGCCAGCAGCTTAGTCCGACTGGGGGATACGCAGTATTTT
CASSLVRLGDTQYF
>many|TRBJ2-2|.|TRBV7-8|16
TGTGCCAGCAGCCCGTACCTGGGACAGAACACCGGGGAGCTGTTTTTT
CASSPYLGQNTGELFF
>many|TRBJ2-1|TRBD2|TRBV20-1|16
TGCAGTGCTAGAGATTGGCGAGCGGGAGTAGGGAATGAGCAGTTCTTC
CSARDWRAGVGNEQFF
>many|TRBJ2-1|.|TRBV2|13
TGTGCCAGCAGTGAAGCGCACAGCAATGAGCAGTTCTTC
CASSEAHSNEQFF
>many|TRBJ2-3|.|TRBV5-6|13
TGTACGACGGGGATCCGGGGCAGGGATACGCAGTATTTT
CTTGIRGRDTQYF
>.|TRBJ2-5|.|TRBV10-1|17
TGCGCCAGCAGAGGCCCTGACGGTAGAACAGGACAAGAGACCCAGTACTTC
CASRGPDGRTGQETQYF
>.|TRBJ2-1|TRBD2|TRBV9|16
TGTGCCAGCAGTAGAGAGGGCGGGGGGGCCGCAAATGAGCAGTTCTTC
CASSREGGGAANEQFF
>many|TRBJ2-1|.|TRBV7-9|13
TGTGCCAGCAGCCACAGGGTCTACAATGAGCAGTTCTTC
CASSHRVYNEQFF
>.|TRBJ1-4|.|TRBV9|14
TGTGCCAGCAGCGTAGAGGGGGAAGATGAAAAACTGTTTTTT
CASSVEGEDEKLFF
>many|TRBJ2-1|.|TRBV6-4|13
TGTGCCAGCAGTGAGAATGCGGTGGGTGAGCAGTTCTTC
CASSENAVGEQFF
>many|TRBJ1-1|TRBD1|TRBV19|14
TGTGCCAGTAGTATGGCCCTGACAGGGGCTGAAGCTTTCTTT
CASSMALTGAEAFF
>many|TRBJ2-5|.|TRBV12-3/TRBV12-4|12
TGTGCCAGCGGGGTGAGACAAGAGACCCAGTACTTC
CASGVRQETQYF
>many|TRBJ1-1|TRBD1|TRBV12-3/TRBV12-4|15
TGTGCCAGCAGTGTTCGACAGGGAAGGGGCACTGAAGCTTTCTTT
CASSVRQGRGTEAFF
>many|TRBJ1-2|.|TRBV6-1|14
TGTGCCAGCACCCACAACGATGGACCTGAGGGCTACACCTTC
CASTHNDGPEGYTF
>many|TRBJ1-5|.|TRBV2|13
TGTGCCAGCAGGAACAGTTCTCATCAGCCCCAGCATTTT
CASRNSSHQPQHF
>.|TRBJ1-5|.|TRBV18|15
TGTGCCAGCTCACCGGGGGCAGAGGGTTTTCAGCCCCAGCATTTT
CASSPGAEGFQPQHF
>many|TRBJ1-2|.|TRBV27|14
TGTGCCAGCAGTCCCCTTGCGAGGGAATCTGGCTACACCTTC
CASSPLARESGYTF
>many|TRBJ2-3|TRBD2|TRBV20-1|15
TGCAGTGCTGAACAGACTAGCGGGAGCACAGATACGCAGTATTTT
CSAEQTSGSTDTQYF
>many|TRBJ2-2|.|TRBV5-1|14
TGCGCCAGCAGCTTGTATCCGAACACCGGGGAGCTGTTTTTT
CASSLYPNTGELFF
>.|TRBJ2-1|TRBD2|TRBV12-5|14
TGTGCTAGTGCCCTGGGGGGGGGTTACAATGAGCAGTTCTTC
CASALGGGYNEQFF
>many|TRBJ2-7|TRBD2|TRBV20-1|16
TGCAGTGCTAGGACTAGCGGGAGTCGCCCAGGCCACGAGCAGTACTTC
CSARTSGSRPGHEQYF